These 6 T cell receptor beta chains share one sample of origin, sequenced in a study of cytomegalovirus exposure and HLA in healthy donors. PCR used 60 Vbeta primers and 13 Jbeta primers. Sequencing was performed with immunoSEQ multiplex PCR; in TCRdb, only in-frame clones are kept and a portion is missing. The table has around 120,000 clones, approximately 84% seen once. Sequenced: PBMCs. The receptors derive from a boy between 2 and 15 years old in good health and CMV-seronegative.

This chain joins TRBV4-3 and TRBJ1-2; TRBD1 might be the D (6 bases). CDR3 length: 18 amino acids. Trimming left V 4 bases short and J 5 bases short, with 26 bases between. CDR1 LGHNA and CDR2 YSLEER come from the germline V gene. The CDR3 spells CASSPRVRTARAGYGYTF. For the CDR3, the DNA is TGCGCCAGCAGCCCACGAGTAAGGACAGCGAGGGCTGGATATGGCTACACCTTC.

The CDR3 region is CASIKRGGADTQYF. Written as DNA, the CDR3 is TGTGCCAGCATAAAGCGGGGGGGCGCAGATACGCAGTATTTT. The chain has TRBV2 and TRBJ2-3; the match to TRBD2 covers 10 bases. Trimming cost V 7 bases and J 4 bases; bases outside gene matches: 5. The CDR3 is 14 residues long. Germline V gives CDR1 SNHLY, CDR2 FYNNEI.

V is TRBV11-2 and J is TRBJ2-2; the D gene is possibly TRBD2 (5 bases). The CDR3 runs to 13 residues. Per germline, CDR1 SGHAT and CDR2 FQNNGV. The V end lost 5 bases, the J end lost 7 bases, and 11 bases lay between the germline ends. The CDR3 reads CASSNGVYGELFF. The CDR3 DNA is TGTGCCAGCAGCAACGGGGTTTACGGGGAGCTGTTTTTT. The full variable domain, with the rest looked up from reference TRBV11-2 and TRBJ2-2, is EAGVAQSPRYKIIEKRQSVAFWCNPISGHATLYWYQQILGQGPKLLIQFQNNGVVDDSQLPKDRFSAERLKGVDSTLKIQPAKLEDSAVYLCASSNGVYGELFFGEGSRLTVL.

The V gene is TRBV6-1, the J gene TRBJ2-1; the match to TRBD2 covers 7 bases. Germline CDR1 reads MNHNS; CDR2 reads SASEGT. J was trimmed by 8 bases and V by 1 base; bases with no gene match: 8. The CDR3 consists of 15 residues. The CDR3 here is CASSEGGGAYDEQFF. Here the CDR3 DNA reads TGTGCCAGCAGTGAAGGCGGGGGTGCTTACGATGAGCAGTTCTTC.

This clone was observed once. The chain employs TRBV19 and TRBJ1-1, with no clear D. Trimming cost V 2 bases and J 5 bases, with 9 bases left between them. Germline CDR1 LNHDA, CDR2 SQIVND (reference sequence). This CDR3 is built from 13 residues. In nucleotides, the CDR3 is TGTGCCAGTAGTATATTCGGGGAGACTGAAGCTTTCTTT. Amino acids: CASSIFGETEAFF.

The genes are TRBV2 and TRBJ2-7; TRBD1 is a possible D gene (7 bases). V lost 3 bases and J lost 1, with 16 bases in between. Germline V CDR1 and CDR2: SNHLY, FYNNEI. CDR3 size: 16 residues. The CDR3 is CASSDGGQGVSYEQYF. CDR3 nucleotide sequence: TGTGCCAGCAGTGATGGGGGGCAGGGGGTGTCCTACGAGCAGTACTTC.